Listed here is a single TCR beta chain. No antigen is known for it. Every patient relapsed after autologous stem cell transplantation, and brentuximab vedotin exposure varied. This specimen comes from a study of PD-1 blockade in classical Hodgkin lymphoma. Study context: Nivolumab dosing for patients was 3 mg/kg, administered intravenously every 2 weeks. Study-level findings and limits: The diversity seen at baseline in complete responders resembled that of newly diagnosed patients. While CD8+ TCR diversity did not rise significantly by C4D1, CD4+ TCR diversity did. The repertoire differences lack a defined cause, possibly disease activity or prior therapy.

The method was immunoSEQ multiplex PCR; TCRdb's version includes in-frame clones alone and lacks a portion of them. The data show 20,000 to 25,000 clones, 80% seen once. The CDR3 contains 18 residues. The germline V and J ends were trimmed by 1 base and 2 bases, with 16 bases remaining between them. In germline, CDR1 is SGHNT, CDR2 YYREEE (reference sequence). The V call is TRBV5-4, the J call TRBJ1-6; tentatively, D is TRBD1 (5 bases). The sequenced sample was peripheral blood mononuclear cells (PBMCs), obtained before the second cycle of nivolumab. This receptor was taken from a human donor with classical Hodgkin lymphoma. The CDR3 is CASSLSRVGITYNSPLHF. CDR3 nucleotide sequence: TGTGCCAGCAGCTTGAGCAGGGTGGGAATTACCTATAATTCACCCCTCCACTTT.